This T cell receptor (beta chain) originates from a study of control samples from healthy donors and cancer patients. Sequenced by immunoSEQ multiplex PCR; TCRdb stores in-frame clones only, minus some. This table has some 57,000 clones, nearly 96% appearing once. The receptor comes from a woman aged 25 to 39 in good health. The sample comprised blood.

The CDR3 DNA is TGTGCCAGCAGCTTGGGTGTCGGGGGGAGCAATCAGCCCCAGCATTTT. This sequence encodes CASSLGVGGSNQPQHF. This chain links TRBV5-5 with TRBJ1-5; TRBD1 might be the D (5 bases). V gave up 0 bases and J gave up 1 base, with 11 bases separating them. Germline V gives CDR1 SGHKS, CDR2 YYEKEE (reference sequence). The CDR3 loop spans 16 amino acids.